This TCR beta chain was identified during a study of T-cell memory formation after mild COVID-19. Study-level results: Memory cells collected pre-infection included some clones that later responded, suggesting cross-reactive memory joined.

CDR1 and CDR2 (germline): SGHTA, FQGTGA. The CDR3 runs 18 residues. The ends were cut back, 0 bases at V and 0 bases at J, with 15 bases in the middle. This clonotype was counted many times. What it binds is not known. With constant-segment primers, 5'RACE yielded cDNA libraries of TCR alpha and TCR beta that carried sample barcodes and UMIs. TCRdb recomputed calls from the 5' RACE reads with MiXCR, one row per CDR3 protein. The table includes 180,000 or so distinct CDR3 sequences, 11% detected once. The V gene is TRBV7-3, the J gene TRBJ2-1; D may be TRBD1 or TRBD2 (7 bases each). Sequencing input: PBMCs or a T cell subset sorted from them (not recorded which). The sequence derives from a man aged 18 to 30 who had mild COVID-19 (a few samples of this study predate the infection). Cell type and time point are not known. The CDR3 is CASSLTRGGPSSYNEQFF. CDR3 in DNA: TGTGCCAGCAGCTTAACCAGGGGGGGCCCGAGCTCCTACAATGAGCAGTTCTTC.